Shown below are 9 T cell receptor beta chains from a single sample sequenced in a study of T cells in women clearing cervical HPV infection. Produced via immunoSEQ multiplex PCR; TCRdb's table is partial and in-frame only. The data include 15,000 to 20,000 clones; the top ten clones carry approximately 15%. The sample was blood buffy coat. These receptors all stem from a woman aged 18 to 75 with a cervical HPV16 infection that either progressed to CIN3+ or cleared (not recorded which).

The part of the CDR3 DNA that was read is TGCGCCAGCAGCATGACTAGCGGGGTAAGCAATGAG. This codes for CASSMTSGVSNE. The entire CDR3 is CASSMTSGVSNEQFF. V is TRBV5-1 and J is TRBJ2-1; TRBD2 matches 11 bases. The read falls 3 residues short of the CDR3 end, and the missing part is taken from the germline J gene. V dropped 4 bases and J dropped 6; count of bases not matched to a gene: 6. The CDR3 is made up of 15 amino acids. Germline CDR1 reads SGHRS; CDR2 reads YFSETQ.

Comment on this clone: The sequenced fragment ends 3 residues before the CDR3 boundary, so the rest is inferred from the germline J gene. The V gene is TRBV30, the J gene TRBJ1-2; D possibly corresponds to TRBD1 (6 bases). Germline V CDR1 and CDR2: GTSNPN, SVGIG (reference sequence). This CDR3 has 14 amino acids. The sequenced part of the CDR3 DNA is TGTGCCTGGGCGAGACTTACAGGGTCGGGAGGC. Amino acid sequence: CAWARLTGSGG. The whole CDR3 protein reads CAWARLTGSGGYTF.

A note on this clone: With the read ending 3 residues before the CDR3 end, the germline J gene is used to fill in that end. The chain uses TRBV5-1 and TRBJ1-4; possible D gene TRBD1, 6 bases. The length of the CDR3 is 12 residues. The germline gives CDR1 SGHRS, CDR2 YFSETQ. The ends were cut back, 7 bases at V and 5 bases at J, with 9 bases in the middle. CDR3 DNA, as far as it was read: TGCGCCAGCCAGGGGTCAAATGAAAAA. Residues: CASQGSNEK. The CDR3 in full is CASQGSNEKLFF.

As to this clone: The read terminates 3 residues before the CDR3 end, so the remaining end is supplied by the germline J gene. The chain is built from TRBV7-9 and TRBJ1-2; D gene unclear. The CDR3 loop spans 14 amino acids. The germline CDR1 and CDR2 sequences are SEHNR and FQNEAQ (reference sequence). The sequenced CDR3 bases are TGTGCCAGCAGACCCGGACTGATTACCTACGAC. Amino acids: CASRPGLITYD. The CDR3 as a whole reads CASRPGLITYDYTF.

Worth noting for this clone: The observed sequence ends 3 residues before the CDR3 terminus, with the missing tail filled in from the germline J gene. The J gene is TRBJ2-3, the V gene TRBV30; D perhaps matches TRBD2 (5 bases). The CDR3 spans 13 residues. Germline V gene lookup returns CDR1 GTSNPN and CDR2 SVGIG (reference sequence). CDR3 loop: CAWTGVRQETQYF. Incomplete CDR3 DNA: TGTGCCTGGACCGGGGTTAGGCAAGAGACG.

To note about this clone: The read comes to an end 3 residues before the CDR3 does, leaving the germline J gene to fill in the end. This chain connects TRBV6-2 or TRBV6-3 to TRBJ1-5; D is unresolved. Germline CDR1 reads MNHEY; CDR2 reads SVGEGT. Trimming took off 5 bases at V and 0 bases at J, with 8 bases between the two ends. The CDR3 runs 14 residues. CDR3 bases read: TGTGCCAGCAGTCCGGTTAATAGCAATCAGCCC. This sequence encodes CASSPVNSNQP. The full CDR3 sequence reads CASSPVNSNQPQHF.

With respect to this clone: The CDR3 is cut off 3 residues early in the read; its end comes from the germline J gene. This chain joins TRBV18 and TRBJ1-6; 9 bases align to TRBD1. The CDR3 contains 14 residues. Trimming at V came to 4 bases and at J to 9 bases, leaving 4 bases not matched to a gene. Germline CDR1 and CDR2: KGHSH and LQKENI. The CDR3 loop reads CASSRDRDSSPLHF. The part of the CDR3 DNA that was read is TGTGCCAGCTCACGGGACAGGGACAGTTCACCC.

Note on this clone: The observed sequence ends 3 residues before the CDR3 terminus, with the missing tail filled in from the germline J gene. The chain has TRBV20-1 and TRBJ1-5; TRBD1 aligns across 10 bases. Germline V lookup: CDR1 DFQATT, CDR2 SNEGSKA (reference sequence). This CDR3 has 15 residues. The J segment lost 4 bases and the V segment lost 6 bases, leaving 9 bases of the junction unmatched. The covered CDR3 bases are TGCAGTGCCGCTTCGGGACAGGGGCTAAATCAGCCC. Translating gives CSAASGQGLNQP. The CDR3 in full is CSAASGQGLNQPQHF.

Comment on this clone: The CDR3 extends 3 residues past the end of the read, so its final part is completed from the germline J gene. This chain joins TRBV7-2 and TRBJ2-1; maybe TRBD2 (6 bases). Germline CDR1 is SGHTA and CDR2 is FQGNSA. The CDR3 contains 12 residues. V lost 5 bases, J lost 9 bases, and 11 bases lay in between. Incomplete CDR3 DNA: TGTGCCAGCAGCCGGGCCGGGGGTGAG. It translates to CASSRAGGE. The whole CDR3 reads CASSRAGGEQFF.